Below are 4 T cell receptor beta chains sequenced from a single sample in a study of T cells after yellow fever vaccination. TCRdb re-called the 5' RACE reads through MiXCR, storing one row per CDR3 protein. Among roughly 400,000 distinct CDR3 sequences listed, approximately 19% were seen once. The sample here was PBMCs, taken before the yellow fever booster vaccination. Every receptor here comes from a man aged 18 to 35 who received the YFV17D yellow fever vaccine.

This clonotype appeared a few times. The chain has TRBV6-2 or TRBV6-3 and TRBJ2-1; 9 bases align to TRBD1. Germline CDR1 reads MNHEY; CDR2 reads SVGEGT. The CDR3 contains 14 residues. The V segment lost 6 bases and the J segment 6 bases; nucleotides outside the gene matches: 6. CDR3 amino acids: CASRAGTGPNEQFF. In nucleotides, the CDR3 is TGTGCCAGCAGGGCGGGGACAGGGCCCAATGAGCAGTTCTTC.

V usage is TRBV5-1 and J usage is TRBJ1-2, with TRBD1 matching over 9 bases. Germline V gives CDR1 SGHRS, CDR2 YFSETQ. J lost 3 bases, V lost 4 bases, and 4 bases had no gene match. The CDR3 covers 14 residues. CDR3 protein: CASSGGQGDYGYTF. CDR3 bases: TGCGCCAGCAGCGGGGGACAGGGAGACTATGGCTACACCTTC.

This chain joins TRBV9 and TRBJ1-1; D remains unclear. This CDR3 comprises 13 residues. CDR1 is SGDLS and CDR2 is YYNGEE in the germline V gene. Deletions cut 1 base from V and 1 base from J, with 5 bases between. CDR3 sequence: CASSVRTNTEAFF. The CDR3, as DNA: TGTGCCAGCAGCGTACGGACGAACACTGAAGCTTTCTTT.

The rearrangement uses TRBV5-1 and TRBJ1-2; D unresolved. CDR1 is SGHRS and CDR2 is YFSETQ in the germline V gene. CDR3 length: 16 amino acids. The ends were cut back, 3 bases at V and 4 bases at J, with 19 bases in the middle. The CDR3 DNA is TGCGCCAGCAGCTCCGGTCTTGGGGAGACCTTCTATGGCTACACCTTC. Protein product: CASSSGLGETFYGYTF.